This T cell receptor (beta chain) was sequenced in a study of PD-L1 blockade in urothelial cancer. Profiled with immunoSEQ multiplex PCR; TCRdb holds only in-frame clones, not every one. The data hold around 38,000 clones, with 86% observed a single time. Time point here: peripheral blood 6 weeks after treatment start. Losses at the gene ends were 5 bases for V and 0 bases for J; bases not matched to a gene: 8. Looked up from germline, CDR1 is LNHDA and CDR2 is SQIVND (reference sequence). CDR3 length equals 17 residues. The gene calls are TRBV19 and TRBJ2-7, with 12 bases aligning to TRBD2. Sequencing was performed on PBMCs, taken around atezolizumab (anti-PD-L1) treatment. The clonotype originates from a man in his sixties with urothelial cancer. CDR3 protein: CASSPRTSGTFSYEQYF. CDR3 nucleotide sequence: TGTGCCAGTAGTCCCCGGACTAGCGGGACTTTCTCCTACGAGCAGTACTTC.